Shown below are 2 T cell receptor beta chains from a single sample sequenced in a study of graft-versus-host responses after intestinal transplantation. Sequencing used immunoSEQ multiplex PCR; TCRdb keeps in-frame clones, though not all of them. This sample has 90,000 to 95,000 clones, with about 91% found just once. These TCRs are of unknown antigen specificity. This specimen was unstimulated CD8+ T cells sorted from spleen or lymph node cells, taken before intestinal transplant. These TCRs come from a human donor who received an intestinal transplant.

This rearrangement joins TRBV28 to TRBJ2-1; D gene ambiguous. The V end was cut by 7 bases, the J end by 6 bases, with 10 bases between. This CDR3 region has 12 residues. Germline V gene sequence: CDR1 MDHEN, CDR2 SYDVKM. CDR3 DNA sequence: TGTGCCAGCATGGCAGGCTCCAATGAGCAGTTCTTC. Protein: CASMAGSNEQFF.

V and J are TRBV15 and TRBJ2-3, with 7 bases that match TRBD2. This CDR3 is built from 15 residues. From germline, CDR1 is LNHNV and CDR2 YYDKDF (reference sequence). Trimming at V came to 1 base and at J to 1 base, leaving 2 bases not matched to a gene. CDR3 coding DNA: TGTGCCACCAGCAGAGTTGGGGGGGGCACAGATACGCAGTATTTT. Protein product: CATSRVGGGTDTQYF.